This T cell receptor beta chain was sequenced in a study of control samples from healthy donors and cancer patients. CDR1 SGHTA and CDR2 FQGTGA come from the germline V gene. The J segment lost 15 bases and the V segment lost 0 bases, leaving 7 bases of the junction unmatched. This CDR3 has 15 residues. Here immunoSEQ multiplex PCR was the method, and the copy in TCRdb shows in-frame clones only, minus some. The sample holds 70,000 to 95,000 clones, around 87% seen once. This clonotype was sampled from a man in his fifties or sixties in good health. The chain carries TRBV7-3 and TRBJ2-1, with 14 bases fitting TRBD2. Sample: blood. CDR3 bases: TGTGCCAGCAGCTTAACTTGGGGACTAGCGGGGGAATGGTTCTTC. This translates into CASSLTWGLAGEWFF.